These T cell receptor beta chains were read from a single sample in a study of OX40 agonist ivuxolimab in advanced cancers. The repertoire was sequenced with immunoSEQ multiplex PCR; TCRdb's copy has only in-frame clones and lacks some. Seen here are approximately 100,000 clones, roughly 88% observed once, and the top ten hold roughly 1.5%. The source material was CD4+ or CD8+ T cells sorted from blood, sampled in a trial of the OX40 agonist ivuxolimab. The receptors originated from an adult with an advanced solid tumor such as melanoma, head and neck, liver or kidney cancer. The CDR3 runs from the conserved cysteine through the conserved F or W. A D gene is named only where the DNA matches it firmly. Part of the rows lack a size; the others show once, few, many or a class for expanded clones.

TRBV28	TRBJ1-1	.	.	TGTGCCAGCAGTTTATGGTCTGGCTGGAACACTGAAGCTTTCTTT	CASSLWSGWNTEAFF
TRBV6-1	TRBJ2-7	.	.	TGTGCCAGCAGTGAAAAGTTGTGGGCAGGGAAGTCCTACGAGCAGTACTTC	CASSEKLWAGKSYEQYF
TRBV5-1	TRBJ1-3	.	.	TGCGCCAGCAGCATGACACAAACCGGGAACACCATATATTTT	CASSMTQTGNTIYF
TRBV7-9	TRBJ1-1	.	.	TGTGCCAGCAGCTTAGTATTGGGCATTGATGAAGCTTTCTTT	CASSLVLGIDEAFF
TRBV29-1	TRBJ1-4	.	.	TGCAGCGTTGAAGTTAATGAAAAACTGTTTTTT	CSVEVNEKLFF
TRBV11-2	TRBJ2-7	TRBD2	.	TGTGCCAGCAGCCCCGGGACTAGCGGGGGAGAAGGGCAGTACTTC	CASSPGTSGGEGQYF
TRBV4-3	TRBJ2-5	TRBD2	.	TGCGCCAGCAGCCAAGTGGGAGGGCCTGGAGAGACCCAGTACTTC	CASSQVGGPGETQYF
TRBV7-9	TRBJ2-7	.	.	TGTGCCAGCAGCTTAAAGGGGGGGACCTACGAGCAGTACTTC	CASSLKGGTYEQYF
TRBV4-2	TRBJ2-5	TRBD2	.	TGTGCCAGCAGCCAACACGTTAGCGGGGGCAACCAAGAGACCCAGTACTTC	CASSQHVSGGNQETQYF
TRBV2	TRBJ2-1	TRBD2	.	TGTGCCAGCAGTGAAGCGCTAGCGGGAGGGCGGTTCTTC	CASSEALAGGRFF
TRBV2	TRBJ2-7	TRBD2	few	TGTGCCAGCCGAGAGCCTGGGACTAGAATCGAGCAGTACTTC	CASREPGTRIEQYF
TRBV27	TRBJ1-5	TRBD1	.	TGTGCCAGCCATGCCCCCGACCTATTCCGGGACAGGGGAAGCAATCAGCCCCAGCATTTT	CASHAPDLFRDRGSNQPQHF
TRBV5-4	TRBJ2-5	TRBD2	.	TGTGCCAGCAGCTTGGACCTAGCGGGAGGCCAGAAAGAGACCCAGTACTTC	CASSLDLAGGQKETQYF
TRBV19	TRBJ2-7	TRBD2	.	TGTGCCAGTAGTATTGCCGGGCGGGAGGTCTACGAGCAGTACTTC	CASSIAGREVYEQYF
TRBV2	TRBJ2-7	TRBD1	few	TGTGCCAGTATCCCCCGAAGACAGGGGAGTCACGAGCAGTACTTC	CASIPRRQGSHEQYF
TRBV7-2	TRBJ2-1	TRBD2	.	TGTGCCAGCAGCTTAGCAGCGGGAGAGAATGAGCAGTTCTTC	CASSLAAGENEQFF
TRBV5-1	TRBJ2-3	TRBD2	.	TGCGCCAGCAGCTTAACCGGGACTAGCAGGGATACGCAGTATTTT	CASSLTGTSRDTQYF
TRBV10-2	TRBJ2-2	.	.	TGCGCCAGCAGTGAAGGCTTTGTCTGGACCGGGGAGCTGTTTTTT	CASSEGFVWTGELFF
TRBV6-5	TRBJ2-5	TRBD1	.	TGTGCCAGCAGTGCCTCCGGGACAGCCCAAGAGACCCAGTACTTC	CASSASGTAQETQYF
TRBV5-4	TRBJ1-1	TRBD1	.	TGTGCCAGCAAGGGACAGGGTTTTCTCATGAACACTGAAGCTTTCTTT	CASKGQGFLMNTEAFF
TRBV19	TRBJ2-3	.	.	TGTGCCAGTACTGGGGGTACAGATACGCAGTATTTT	CASTGGTDTQYF
TRBV19	TRBJ1-2	.	.	TGTGCCAGTAGTATAGATACCTTAAGTGGCTACACCTTC	CASSIDTLSGYTF
TRBV7-9	TRBJ1-3	.	.	TGTGCCAGCAGCCCGACAATTGGAAACACCATATATTTT	CASSPTIGNTIYF
TRBV5-1	TRBJ2-3	.	.	TGCGCCAGCAGCCGGGGACCGAGCACAGATACGCAGTATTTT	CASSRGPSTDTQYF
TRBV7-9	TRBJ1-3	.	.	TGTGCCAGCAGAGCTGGAGTGTCTGGAAACACCATATATTTT	CASRAGVSGNTIYF
TRBV29-1	TRBJ2-3	TRBD2	.	TGCAGCGTTGAAGAGGGGGGAGGGGGCACAGATACGCAGTATTTT	CSVEEGGGGTDTQYF
TRBV6-5	TRBJ2-5	TRBD1	.	TGTGCCAGCAGTTTGGACAGGGCTGTCGACCAGTACTTC	CASSLDRAVDQYF
TRBV5-1	TRBJ2-3	.	.	TGCGCCAGCAGCTTTGGTACAGATACGCAGTATTTT	CASSFGTDTQYF
TRBV5-4	TRBJ2-5	.	once	TGTGCCAGCAGCCGGGGGCCAGGGGGGCAAGAGACCCAGTACTTC	CASSRGPGGQETQYF
TRBV7-2	TRBJ1-3	.	.	TGTGCCAGCAGCTTAGCGTTCGGGGGGAACACCATATATTTT	CASSLAFGGNTIYF
TRBV15	TRBJ2-2	.	.	TGTGCCACCAGCAGAGATAGGGACTTGCTCACCGGGGAGCTGTTTTTT	CATSRDRDLLTGELFF
TRBV7-2	TRBJ1-1	.	.	TGTGCCAGCAGCTTAGCGAGGGCCAACACTGAAGCTTTCTTT	CASSLARANTEAFF
TRBV4-3	TRBJ1-4	TRBD1	.	TGCGCCAGCAGCTTACCGGGACAGGGTTCGAATGAAAAACTGTTTTTT	CASSLPGQGSNEKLFF
TRBV28	TRBJ1-4	.	.	TGTGCCAGCAGTTTAGTCCAGGAAAAACTGTTTTTT	CASSLVQEKLFF
TRBV5-1	TRBJ2-7	TRBD2	.	TGCGCCAGCAGCTTGGCAGCGGGAGGTAAGGGAGAGCAGTACTTC	CASSLAAGGKGEQYF
TRBV7-2	TRBJ1-5	.	.	TGTGCCAGCAGCTTAGCGGGTGCGGTCAATCAGCCCCAGCATTTT	CASSLAGAVNQPQHF
TRBV18	TRBJ2-7	TRBD2	.	TGTGCCAGCTCGGAAGGACTAGCGGCCTCCTACGAGCAGTACTTC	CASSEGLAASYEQYF
TRBV11-2	TRBJ1-1	.	.	TGTGCCAGCAGCTCCCCTAGCGACAGGTTAACGATGAACACTGAAGCTTTCTTT	CASSSPSDRLTMNTEAFF
TRBV11-3	TRBJ2-3	.	once	TGTGCCAGCAGCTTAGGGGCAGGGGCAATGGATACGCAGTATTTT	CASSLGAGAMDTQYF
TRBV6-6	TRBJ2-1	TRBD1	.	TGTGCCAGCGCACTTCGGGACAGGTCCTACAATGAGCAGTTCTTC	CASALRDRSYNEQFF
TRBV5-1	TRBJ2-7	.	.	TGCGCCAGCAGCCAAAGGGCCGGGGGCAGCGAGCAGTACTTC	CASSQRAGGSEQYF
TRBV28	TRBJ1-5	.	.	TGTGCCAGCAGCCGCTCGGTAGGGTTAGGGAGCATCGATCAGCCCCAGCATTTT	CASSRSVGLGSIDQPQHF
TRBV9	TRBJ2-2	.	.	TGTGCCAGCAGCGTTATCACCACCGGGGAGCTGTTTTTT	CASSVITTGELFF
TRBV25-1	TRBJ2-7	.	.	TGTGCCAGCAGTGAATATACCGGCTCCTACGAGCAGTACTTC	CASSEYTGSYEQYF
TRBV27	TRBJ2-5	TRBD1	.	TGTGCCAGCAGTTTACGACCGGGACAGGGGGCATTTGAGACCCAGTACTTC	CASSLRPGQGAFETQYF
TRBV19	TRBJ1-4	TRBD1	.	TGTGCCAGTAGTCCCAGAGGGGCGACAGGGGGAGTTGAAAAACTGTTTTTT	CASSPRGATGGVEKLFF
TRBV6-5	TRBJ2-5	.	.	TGTGCCAGCATTCAGACGGGGCAAGAGACCCAGTACTTC	CASIQTGQETQYF